In its sample, the clone carrying this TCR beta chain was seen a few times. The CDR3 loop spans 17 amino acids. Germline-derived CDR1 and CDR2 are LGHNT and FRNRAP. The V and J ends lost 1 base and 6 bases respectively, with 19 bases between them. The source of the sample is a study of cytomegalovirus exposure and HLA in healthy donors. 13 Jbeta primers and 60 Vbeta primers were used for the PCR. Using immunoSEQ multiplex PCR, the repertoire was profiled, and TCRdb retains in-frame clones only, with some absent. Altogether about 140,000 clones are present, approximately 65% being singletons, with the ten largest covering 6.5%.

The source material was PBMCs. This receptor was obtained from a woman in her sixties or seventies in good health and CMV-seronegative. The chain recombines TRBV12-5 with TRBJ1-5; D possibly corresponds to TRBD1 (5 bases). CDR3: CASGLGAIGGGTQPQHF. The CDR3 DNA is TGTGCTAGTGGTTTGGGAGCAATTGGGGGGGGGACTCAGCCCCAGCATTTT. The full variable domain, in which reference TRBV12-5 and TRBJ1-5 provide the parts outside the CDR3, is DARVTQTPRHKVTEMGQEVTMRCQPILGHNTVFWYRQTMMQGLELLAYFRNRAPLDDSGMPKDRFSAEMPDATLATLKIQPSEPRDSAVYFCASGLGAIGGGTQPQHFGDGTRLSIL.